A single sample is the source of the 18 T cell receptor beta chains below, sequenced in a study of PD-L1 blockade in urothelial cancer. Clones were sequenced by immunoSEQ multiplex PCR, and TCRdb holds only the in-frame ones, with some missing. In the table there are 55,000 to 70,000 clones, about four fifths of which are singletons. Sample: PBMCs, taken around atezolizumab (anti-PD-L1) treatment. These receptors all come from a man between 65 and 85 years old with urothelial cancer.

A few counts support this clone. The chain joins TRBV30 to TRBJ2-1; D is possibly TRBD2 (6 bases). CDR3 length: 14 amino acids. Looked up from germline, CDR1 is GTSNPN and CDR2 is SVGIG (reference sequence). V lost 2 bases, J lost 4 bases, and 12 bases lay in between. In DNA, the CDR3 is TGTGCCTGGAGTAGGAGGGGCCTTTACAATGAGCAGTTCTTC. Its protein is CAWSRRGLYNEQFF.

The chain recombines TRBV5-1 with TRBJ2-1; 9 bases fit TRBD2. The CDR3 contains 14 residues. Germline V gene sequence: CDR1 SGHRS, CDR2 YFSETQ. Trimming removed 4 bases from V and 5 bases from J; junction bases left unmatched: 4. The DNA of the CDR3 is TGCGCCAGCAGCGGGTTAGCGGGGGACAATGAGCAGTTCTTC. Translation: CASSGLAGDNEQFF.

V is TRBV4-2 and J is TRBJ2-7; the match to TRBD2 covers 10 bases. The ends lost 0 bases at V and 6 bases at J; junction bases unmatched: 8. Germline loops: CDR1 LGHNA, CDR2 YNFKEQ. This CDR3 contains 16 residues. The CDR3 region is CASSQDMLAGASEQYF. CDR3 in DNA: TGTGCCAGCAGCCAAGATATGCTAGCGGGAGCTAGCGAGCAGTACTTC.

This sequence joins TRBV30 and TRBJ1-5; TRBD1 matches at 7 bases. CDR1 is GTSNPN, CDR2 SVGIG, per germline (reference sequence). The CDR3 is 13 residues long. The V gene end was trimmed by 5 bases and the J gene end by 7 bases; junction bases not matched to a gene: 8. DNA of the CDR3: TGTGCCTGGTCCCAGGGGGAGAGGCAGCCCCAGCATTTT. It encodes CAWSQGERQPQHF.

This rearrangement joins TRBV28 to TRBJ2-5; 7 bases align to TRBD2. The CDR3 loop spans 15 amino acids. Per germline, CDR1 MDHEN and CDR2 SYDVKM. V dropped 3 bases and J dropped 3; count of bases not matched to a gene: 7. The CDR3 bases are TGTGCCAGCAGTTTTGGCGGGAGAGGGGAAGAGACCCAGTACTTC. Translation gives CASSFGGRGEETQYF.

The J gene is TRBJ1-2, the V gene TRBV18, with D possibly matching TRBD1 (6 bases). The germline V and J ends were trimmed by 3 bases and 7 bases, with 12 bases remaining between them. The CDR3 spans 13 residues. Germline V lookup: CDR1 KGHSH, CDR2 LQKENI. DNA for the CDR3: TGTGCCAGCTCACCCGCACAGGGCGGTGGCTACACCTTC. It specifies CASSPAQGGGYTF. Full variable domain (remainder filled in from reference TRBV18 and TRBJ1-2): NAGVMQNPRHLVRRRGQEARLRCSPMKGHSHVYWYRQLPEEGLKFMVYLQKENIIDESGMPKERFSAEFPKEGPSILRIQQVVRGDSAAYFCASSPAQGGGYTFGSGTRLTVV.

V gene TRBV7-2 combines with J gene TRBJ1-1; 9 bases line up with TRBD1. V dropped 5 bases and J dropped 1; count of bases not matched to a gene: 5. Germline CDR1 is SGHTA and CDR2 is FQGNSA. The CDR3 consists of 15 residues. DNA of the CDR3: TGTGCCAGCAGCCCGGACAGGGGCGGGAACACTGAAGCTTTCTTT. Translating it yields CASSPDRGGNTEAFF.

J is TRBJ1-2 and V is TRBV19; D is possibly TRBD1 (5 bases). The V gene's germline CDR1 is LNHDA and CDR2 SQIVND (reference sequence). This CDR3 comprises 13 residues. The V end was cut by 1 base, the J end by 4 bases, with 7 bases between. This CDR3 is CASSIGQGYGYTF. CDR3 nucleotides: TGTGCCAGTAGTATAGGGCAGGGCTATGGCTACACCTTC.

The V gene is TRBV19, the J gene TRBJ2-1; perhaps TRBD1 as D (5 bases). This CDR3 comprises 16 residues. Germline CDR1 reads LNHDA; CDR2 reads SQIVND (reference sequence). The V end was cut by 6 bases, the J end by 7 bases, with 22 bases between. CDR3 bases: TGTGCCAGTAGCCTTCAGGGCAGGGAAGTCCGGAATGAGCAGTTCTTC. Protein sequence: CASSLQGREVRNEQFF.

This rearrangement joins TRBV18 to TRBJ1-3; tentative D call: TRBD1 (5 bases). Trimming took 1 base from V and 7 from J, leaving 14 bases between them. This CDR3 region has 15 residues. CDR1 KGHSH and CDR2 LQKENI come from the germline V gene. CDR3 DNA: TGTGCCAGCTCACCACAAGGGGCGATTGGGAACACCATATATTTT. Its translation: CASSPQGAIGNTIYF.

The V and J genes are TRBV10-1 and TRBJ2-2, with D maybe TRBD2 (6 bases). CDR3 length equals 14 residues. V was clipped by 3 bases and J by 7 bases, with 12 bases between them. CDR1 and CDR2 (germline): WNHNN, SYGVQD (reference sequence). DNA for the CDR3: TGCGCCAGCAGTGATACGGGGGAAGGCGGGGAGCTGTTTTTT. Protein product: CASSDTGEGGELFF.

The chain recombines TRBV5-1 with TRBJ1-1; a possible D gene is TRBD1 (6 bases). V gave up 0 bases and J gave up 7 bases, with 10 bases separating them. CDR1 SGHRS and CDR2 YFSETQ come from the germline V gene. CDR3 length equals 13 residues. DNA for the CDR3: TGCGCCAGCAGCTTGGGGGGGGGCGGTGAAGCTTTCTTT. Residues: CASSLGGGGEAFF.

The chain combines TRBV7-9 with TRBJ2-2; 10 bases are a match to TRBD1. The CDR3 spans 17 residues. Germline CDR1 is SEHNR and CDR2 is FQNEAQ (reference sequence). With V trimmed by 5 bases and J by 3 bases, 9 bases remained unmatched. The CDR3 is CASSGGLGQGDTGELFF. The CDR3 DNA reads TGTGCCAGCAGCGGAGGCCTCGGACAGGGGGACACCGGGGAGCTGTTTTTT.

This chain joins TRBV18 and TRBJ2-1; D call uncertain. V lost 4 bases and J lost 2, with 12 bases in between. This CDR3 region has 15 residues. The germline gives CDR1 KGHSH, CDR2 LQKENI. The CDR3 is CASSRQREPYNEQFF. The CDR3 bases are TGTGCCAGCTCACGCCAACGAGAACCCTACAATGAGCAGTTCTTC.

Notes on this clone: An end of the junction does not agree with germline; a read error may underlie this. V is TRBV7-7 and J is TRBJ2-5, with D uncertain. Looked up from germline, CDR1 is SSHAT and CDR2 is FNYEAQ (reference sequence). The CDR3 loop spans 11 amino acids. CDR3: CASSSGETQYF. The DNA for the CDR3 is TGTGCTAGCAGCTCCGGAGAGACCCAGTACTTC.

V and J are TRBV27 and TRBJ1-5, with TRBD1 identical over 7 bases. CDR1 MNHEY and CDR2 SMNVEV come from the germline V gene (reference sequence). V lost 5 bases to trimming and J lost 3 bases; unmatched junction nucleotides: 13. This CDR3 spans 17 amino acids. The CDR3 loop is CASSPRGDRRFNQPQHF. The CDR3 coding sequence is TGTGCCAGCAGTCCCAGAGGGGACAGAAGGTTCAATCAGCCCCAGCATTTT.

In its sample, this clone was seen once. The chain combines TRBV6-5 with TRBJ1-2; TRBD1 matches at 7 bases. The CDR3 spans 14 residues. The V gene end was trimmed by 6 bases and the J gene end by 4 bases; junction bases not matched to a gene: 8. Per germline, CDR1 MNHEY and CDR2 SVGAGI. The CDR3 sequence: CASSSDRDGYGYTF. CDR3 in DNA: TGTGCCAGCAGCTCTGACAGGGACGGCTATGGCTACACCTTC.

This clone was recorded once. V is TRBV7-9 and J is TRBJ2-7; tentative D call: TRBD1 (5 bases). CDR1 is SEHNR, CDR2 FQNEAQ, per germline (reference sequence). V gave up 4 bases and J gave up 6 bases, with 16 bases separating them. The CDR3 loop spans 14 amino acids. For the CDR3, the DNA is TGTGCCAGCAGCTCAACCCAGACAGAACTCGAGCAGTACTTC. It yields the protein CASSSTQTELEQYF.